This TCR beta chain originates from a study of blood T cells in healthy people across ages. The CDR3 has 15 amino acids. Trimming cost V 2 bases and J 5 bases, with 15 bases left between them. Germline assignment: CDR1 MNHNY and CDR2 SVGAGI (reference sequence). A second PCR, run for 7 to 11 cycles, used a sample-barcoded 5' primer plus a J-beta primer mix. TCRdb used MiXCR to reprocess the 5' RACE reads, holding one entry per CDR3 protein. The profile shows approximately 800,000 distinct CDR3 sequences, roughly 46% of them singletons. In its sample, this clonotype was seen a few times. The chain couples TRBV6-6 to TRBJ2-5; perhaps D is TRBD1 or TRBD2 (5 bases each). The sample comprised blood. The receptor comes from a man older than 75 in good health. CDR3 DNA sequence: TGTGCCAGCAGTTACGGGGGAGCAGGTCGGGAGACCCAGTACTTC. Encoded protein: CASSYGGAGRETQYF.